This paragraph reports one T cell receptor beta chain. This clonotype was recorded a few times. Its antigen is not yet known. No base quality values were provided; no much bigger clone lies one nucleotide off. This was a case-control study nested in a cohort of healthcare workers in London, UK, who had nasopharyngeal swab PCR tests and blood samples taken every week. Healthcare workers were enrolled in the week of the UK lockdown, from 23 to 31 March 2020, and were followed every week for up to roughly 16 weeks. The entry originates in a study of early T cells in non-severe SARS-CoV-2 infection (dated by TCRdb to the early 2020s). Notes on the research overall: TCR sequencing used bulk RNA from unsorted whole blood, so alpha and beta chains could not be paired.

What the work shows at the level of the full study, not this receptor alone: VDJdb matching was skewed toward anti-spike CD8 responses, so virus-specific expansions were likely underestimated and private and CD4 specificities were missed.

The receptor library was made with 5' RACE. Instrument on record: NextSeq 500. To correct for sequencing error and PCR bias, the TCR library protocol tagged individual cDNA molecules with unique molecular identifiers. TCR alpha and beta chains were both sequenced, and the abundances of alpha and beta sequences in each sample were closely correlated with each other. In the original analysis: V gene, J gene and CDR3 annotation of TCR sequences was performed with Decombinator V4. TCRs were defined as expanded if a significant change between any two time points was detected under a Poisson model with p below 0.0001. TCR abundances were normalised to the total number of TCRs sequenced in each sample and reported as counts per million. MAIT TCRs were defined by TRAV1-2 paired with TRAJ12, TRAJ20 or TRAJ33, and iNKT TCRs by TRAV10 paired with TRAJ18. VDJdb, accessed 1 November 2021, was searched for CMV, EBV and SARS-CoV-2 annotated TCRs, with TCRs annotated for multiple antigens excluded. TCRdb cleaned the public reads at Q25 with fastp, built clones with MiXCR and kept in-frame beta chains. Every entry covers one CDR3 protein and lists the most common genes and DNA from its rows. TCRdb, rather than the study authors, made the V and J calls. The sample profile shows roughly 80,000 distinct CDR3 sequences; 5% to 7% of them were found once. The ten largest clonotypes hold less than 8% of the sample.

The CDR3 spans 14 residues, from the cysteine through the phenylalanine. Of all the DNA, just the CDR3 is kept, 42 bases in frame from base 1. The junction carries 16 bases between V and J, which are trimmed by 7 bases and 4 bases respectively. CDR1 SQVTM and CDR2 ANQGSEA were looked up in the germline V gene. This sequence was found in an adult who was a healthcare worker with PCR-confirmed SARS-CoV-2 infection or an uninfected control (not recorded which). Sequenced: whole blood. The sequence links TRBV29-1 to TRBJ2-2, and possibly TRBD1, on 5 matching bases. The DNA is as follows: TGCAGCGGCAAAATGGGTAGGGGCACCGGGGAGCTGTTTTTT. Its amino acids are CSGKMGRGTGELFF.